The text below deals with one T cell receptor beta chain. The participants were between roughly 18 and 100 years old and came from 24 US areas. The study assigned cohorts using participant-reported clinical history. TCRdb's copy holds only in-frame clones and misses some; the assay was immunoSEQ multiplex PCR. This table holds almost 350,000 clones, approximately 91% found once. This specimen belongs to a study of blood T cell repertoires in COVID-19. The wider study: Samples representing acute and convalescent COVID-19 were sourced from the United States, Italy and Spain.

The source material was PBMCs or T cells enriched from blood (not recorded which). The receptor was isolated from a woman aged 25 to 39 who had been exposed to COVID-19.

The DNA of the CDR3 is TGTGCCAGCAGCGAGGACAGGGCCTACAATGAGCAGTTCTTC. Translating gives CASSEDRAYNEQFF. The V call is TRBV6-5, the J call TRBJ2-1; 8 bases line up with TRBD1. Germline trimming cut 6 bases from V and 2 bases from J; bases unmatched to any gene: 3. This CDR3 contains 14 residues. Germline CDR1 is MNHEY and CDR2 is SVGAGI.